This T cell receptor beta chain was identified in a study of T cell responses to AZD1222 COVID-19 vaccine. Germline CDR1 and CDR2: LGHDT and YNNKEL (reference sequence). V was trimmed by 8 bases and J by 4 bases, leaving 12 bases between them. This CDR3 contains 13 residues. This table comes from immunoSEQ multiplex PCR, and its TCRdb copy is limited to in-frame clones, with some not included. The sample contains approximately 100,000 clones, approximately 96% of which appear only once. The sequence derives from an adult in good health. The rearrangement links TRBV3-1 (or the pseudogene TRBV3-2) to TRBJ1-5; no clear D. Sequences were derived from peripheral blood, sampled on day 0 of AZD1222 vaccination. The CDR3 loop reads CASSARPNQPQHF. The DNA for the CDR3 is TGTGCCAGCTCGGCCCGACCGAATCAGCCCCAGCATTTT.